The source of this T cell receptor (beta chain) is a study of response to subunit inactivated influenza vaccine. Points from the study as a whole: The authors proposed limited new T cell recruitment per seasonal influenza vaccination.

A single record per CDR3 protein comes from TCRdb applying MiXCR to the RT-PCR reads. The data contain 500,000 to 600,000 distinct CDR3 sequences, about 14% of them singletons. Deletions cut 2 bases from V and 0 bases from J, with 8 bases between. Germline assignment: CDR1 DFQATT and CDR2 SNEGSKA (reference sequence). This CDR3 contains 14 residues. As concerns this clonotype: Its antigen is as yet unknown.

The TCR sequence derives from a middle-aged man who received an inactivated influenza vaccine. Material: PBMCs from blood, obtained 11 to 12 days after vaccination. The chain combines TRBV20-1 with TRBJ2-1; D perhaps matches TRBD2 (6 bases). The chain's CDR3 is CSARSGHSYNEQFF. The CDR3 DNA reads TGCAGTGCTAGAAGCGGGCACTCCTACAATGAGCAGTTCTTC.